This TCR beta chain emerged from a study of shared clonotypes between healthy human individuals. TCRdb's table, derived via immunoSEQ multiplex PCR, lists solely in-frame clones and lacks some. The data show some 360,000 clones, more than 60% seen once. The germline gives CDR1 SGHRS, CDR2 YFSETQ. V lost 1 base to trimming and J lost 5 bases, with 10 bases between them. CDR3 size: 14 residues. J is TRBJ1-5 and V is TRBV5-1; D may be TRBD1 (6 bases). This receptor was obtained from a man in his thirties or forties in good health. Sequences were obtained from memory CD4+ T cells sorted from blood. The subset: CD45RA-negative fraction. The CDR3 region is CASSLNEGDQPQHF. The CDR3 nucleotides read TGCGCCAGCAGCTTGAACGAGGGGGATCAGCCCCAGCATTTT. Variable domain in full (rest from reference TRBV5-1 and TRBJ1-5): KAGVTQTPRYLIKTRGQQVTLSCSPISGHRSVSWYQQTPGQGLQFLFEYFSETQRNKGNFPGRFSGRQFSNSRSEMNVSTLELGDSALYLCASSLNEGDQPQHFGDGTRLSIL.